The TCR beta chain under discussion was sequenced for a study of vaccination effects on CD4 cells after COVID-19. Prior to sequencing, the ViraFEST assay stimulated PBMC with viral peptide pools, which expanded the antigen-specific CD4+ T cells. Isolating CD4+ T cells followed approximately 10 days of culture. Each vaccine recipient was nucleocapsid antibody negative and had no prior SARS-CoV-2 infection. Around 2 million PBMC per well were cultured with 10 IU/ml IL-2 and roughly 9.9 ug/ml peptides. Fresh IL-2-containing medium replaced half the medium on days 3 and 7. The germline V gene encodes CDR1 SGHTA and CDR2 FQGNSA. The V and J ends lost 4 bases and 6 bases respectively, with 12 bases between them. CDR3 size: 13 residues. This clone was detected a few times. Its antigen is as yet unknown. Assay: immunoSEQ multiplex PCR; the TCRdb copy retains only in-frame clones and omits some. The sample carries 71,000 or so clones, roughly 78% recorded once.

This clonotype was sampled from a human donor who received a COVID-19 vaccine. J is TRBJ1-2 and V is TRBV7-2; D unclear. Specimen: CD4+ T cells from PBMCs cultured with HCoV-OC43 spike peptides, collected before COVID-19 vaccination. This sample's subset: HCoV-OC43 spike overlapping peptide pool stimulation. In DNA form, the CDR3 reads TGTGCCAGCAGCTCACCCTGGGCTGATGGCTACACCTTC. Amino acid sequence: CASSSPWADGYTF.